This entry features one T cell receptor (beta chain) sequence. Antigen: not known. Here immunoSEQ multiplex PCR was the method, and the copy in TCRdb shows in-frame clones only, minus some. The sample yields 75,000 to 100,000 clones, 75% to 95% seen once. This specimen comes from a study of graft-versus-host responses after intestinal transplantation. The study's findings and limits: Early post-transplant HvG declines were associated with peak circulating GvH clone levels. GvH clones detected in recipient marrow included some appearing first in ileum or blood.

V was cut by 2 bases and J by 3 bases, with 12 bases left in between. Germline V gives CDR1 SGHNT, CDR2 YYREEE (reference sequence). The CDR3 is 14 residues long. The sample consisted of PBMCs, taken around 450 days after intestinal transplant. The sequence came from a human patient who received an intestinal transplant, so some T cells may come from the graft donor. The V and J genes are TRBV5-4 and TRBJ2-7; D may be TRBD1 (6 bases). The CDR3 reads CASSLQGQFYEQYF. DNA for the CDR3: TGTGCCAGCAGCTTACAGGGCCAATTCTACGAGCAGTACTTC.